One T cell receptor (beta chain) is described in this entry. The sample belongs to a study of blood T cell repertoires in COVID-19. At the level of the study: Material from acute and convalescent COVID-19 was sourced from the United States, Italy and Spain.

Source study methods: Estimation of nucleated cell counts was performed using reference gene primer amplification. Assay used: immunoSEQ multiplex PCR; TCRdb lists only in-frame clones, some missing. The V and J calls and clone size come from that table; D and trimming were worked out from the DNA. Here the sample spans approximately 100,000 clones, about four fifths being singletons. The V segment lost 2 bases and the J segment 5 bases; nucleotides outside the gene matches: 8. The germline V gene has CDR1 SGHDT and CDR2 YYEEEE. This CDR3 contains 15 residues. The receptor comes from an elderly woman with active or convalescent COVID-19. Specimen: peripheral blood. V gene TRBV5-6 combines with J gene TRBJ2-7, with 9 bases that match TRBD1. The CDR3 DNA reads TGTGCCAGCAGCTTATGGACAGGGGAGGCTCACGAGCAGTACTTC. This sequence encodes CASSLWTGEAHEQYF.